This TCR beta chain comes out of a study of cytomegalovirus exposure and HLA in healthy donors. From germline, CDR1 is SGHTA and CDR2 FQGNSA. Trimming removed 1 base at V and 5 bases at J, with 8 bases between. CDR3 size: 14 residues. This table comes from immunoSEQ multiplex PCR, and its TCRdb copy is limited to in-frame clones, with some not included. This table has around 250,000 clones, around 87% appearing once. This TCR was sampled from a woman under 30 in good health and CMV-seronegative. The sequenced material came from PBMCs. The gene calls are TRBV7-2 and TRBJ1-4, with a weak D call TRBD1 (5 bases). The DNA of the CDR3 is TGTGCCAGCAGCTTAGAGGCAGGGAATGAAAAACTGTTTTTT. Translation gives CASSLEAGNEKLFF.